This T cell receptor beta chain was retrieved from a study of blood T cell repertoires in COVID-19. As for the study in general: PBMCs, B-cell-depleted T cells, or T cells were the source of the cDNA or gDNA that made up the material.

The junction had 5 bases not matched to a gene; V was cut back by 1 base and J by 5 bases. Per the germline V gene, CDR1 is LGHNA and CDR2 is YNFKEQ. This CDR3 is built from 15 residues. Cohort 3 donors counted as recovered after two negative PCRs, clearance, or resolved symptoms. The protocol was immunoSEQ multiplex PCR, while the TCRdb copy is restricted to in-frame clones and leaves out a portion. The data contain roughly 300,000 clones, roughly 90% of them singletons. The sequence derives from a woman aged 25 to 45 who had recovered from COVID-19. The sequencing input was PBMCs or T cells enriched from blood (not recorded which). J is TRBJ1-1 and V is TRBV4-2; 9 nucleotides align to TRBD1. The CDR3 DNA sequence: TGTGCCAGCAGCCAAGTAGACAGGGGGTGGACTGAAGCTTTCTTT. Its protein is CASSQVDRGWTEAFF.